This T cell receptor beta chain derives from a study of Ad26.COV2.S vaccination and SARS-CoV-2 variants. In regard to this clone: What it binds is unknown.

Germline V lookup: CDR1 PRHDT, CDR2 FYEKMQ (reference sequence). V lost 5 bases and J 7 bases, leaving 15 bases between the germline ends. The CDR3 totals 14 residues. The data were produced by immunoSEQ multiplex PCR, yet TCRdb's version contains in-frame clones alone and is incomplete. Among 350,000 to 500,000 clones, less than 95% were seen once, and the ten largest hold approximately 4.5%. General study findings and limits: CD8+ and CD4+ T cells specific for spike reportedly responded with substantial breadth after vaccination. Similar non-spike TCR breadth was observed in recipients of vaccine and of placebo. Using TCR breadth and depth analyses may have led to underestimated total T cell responses.

Documented treatment: roughly 18 received Ad26.COV2.S at low or high dose, single or two shots; roughly five received placebo; per-sample allocation not given. Samples analyzed were those drawn on day 63 after the first vaccine or placebo injection. The sequenced sample was peripheral blood, obtained in a trial of Ad26.COV2.S vaccine versus placebo. This rearrangement joins TRBV13 to TRBJ2-1; TRBD1 or TRBD2 may be the D gene (5 bases each). The sequence was obtained from a person between 18 and 65 years old who received the Ad26.COV2.S COVID-19 vaccine or a placebo. CDR3 residues: CASSPGTPANEQFF. CDR3 DNA sequence: TGTGCCAGCAGCCCAGGGACCCCTGCGAATGAGCAGTTCTTC. Using reference TRBV13 and TRBJ2-1 for the parts outside the CDR3, the full variable domain is AAGVIQSPRHLIKEKRETATLKCYPIPRHDTVYWYQQGPGQDPQFLISFYEKMQSDKGSIPDRFSAQQFSDYHSELNMSSLELGDSALYFCASSPGTPANEQFFGPGTRLTVL.